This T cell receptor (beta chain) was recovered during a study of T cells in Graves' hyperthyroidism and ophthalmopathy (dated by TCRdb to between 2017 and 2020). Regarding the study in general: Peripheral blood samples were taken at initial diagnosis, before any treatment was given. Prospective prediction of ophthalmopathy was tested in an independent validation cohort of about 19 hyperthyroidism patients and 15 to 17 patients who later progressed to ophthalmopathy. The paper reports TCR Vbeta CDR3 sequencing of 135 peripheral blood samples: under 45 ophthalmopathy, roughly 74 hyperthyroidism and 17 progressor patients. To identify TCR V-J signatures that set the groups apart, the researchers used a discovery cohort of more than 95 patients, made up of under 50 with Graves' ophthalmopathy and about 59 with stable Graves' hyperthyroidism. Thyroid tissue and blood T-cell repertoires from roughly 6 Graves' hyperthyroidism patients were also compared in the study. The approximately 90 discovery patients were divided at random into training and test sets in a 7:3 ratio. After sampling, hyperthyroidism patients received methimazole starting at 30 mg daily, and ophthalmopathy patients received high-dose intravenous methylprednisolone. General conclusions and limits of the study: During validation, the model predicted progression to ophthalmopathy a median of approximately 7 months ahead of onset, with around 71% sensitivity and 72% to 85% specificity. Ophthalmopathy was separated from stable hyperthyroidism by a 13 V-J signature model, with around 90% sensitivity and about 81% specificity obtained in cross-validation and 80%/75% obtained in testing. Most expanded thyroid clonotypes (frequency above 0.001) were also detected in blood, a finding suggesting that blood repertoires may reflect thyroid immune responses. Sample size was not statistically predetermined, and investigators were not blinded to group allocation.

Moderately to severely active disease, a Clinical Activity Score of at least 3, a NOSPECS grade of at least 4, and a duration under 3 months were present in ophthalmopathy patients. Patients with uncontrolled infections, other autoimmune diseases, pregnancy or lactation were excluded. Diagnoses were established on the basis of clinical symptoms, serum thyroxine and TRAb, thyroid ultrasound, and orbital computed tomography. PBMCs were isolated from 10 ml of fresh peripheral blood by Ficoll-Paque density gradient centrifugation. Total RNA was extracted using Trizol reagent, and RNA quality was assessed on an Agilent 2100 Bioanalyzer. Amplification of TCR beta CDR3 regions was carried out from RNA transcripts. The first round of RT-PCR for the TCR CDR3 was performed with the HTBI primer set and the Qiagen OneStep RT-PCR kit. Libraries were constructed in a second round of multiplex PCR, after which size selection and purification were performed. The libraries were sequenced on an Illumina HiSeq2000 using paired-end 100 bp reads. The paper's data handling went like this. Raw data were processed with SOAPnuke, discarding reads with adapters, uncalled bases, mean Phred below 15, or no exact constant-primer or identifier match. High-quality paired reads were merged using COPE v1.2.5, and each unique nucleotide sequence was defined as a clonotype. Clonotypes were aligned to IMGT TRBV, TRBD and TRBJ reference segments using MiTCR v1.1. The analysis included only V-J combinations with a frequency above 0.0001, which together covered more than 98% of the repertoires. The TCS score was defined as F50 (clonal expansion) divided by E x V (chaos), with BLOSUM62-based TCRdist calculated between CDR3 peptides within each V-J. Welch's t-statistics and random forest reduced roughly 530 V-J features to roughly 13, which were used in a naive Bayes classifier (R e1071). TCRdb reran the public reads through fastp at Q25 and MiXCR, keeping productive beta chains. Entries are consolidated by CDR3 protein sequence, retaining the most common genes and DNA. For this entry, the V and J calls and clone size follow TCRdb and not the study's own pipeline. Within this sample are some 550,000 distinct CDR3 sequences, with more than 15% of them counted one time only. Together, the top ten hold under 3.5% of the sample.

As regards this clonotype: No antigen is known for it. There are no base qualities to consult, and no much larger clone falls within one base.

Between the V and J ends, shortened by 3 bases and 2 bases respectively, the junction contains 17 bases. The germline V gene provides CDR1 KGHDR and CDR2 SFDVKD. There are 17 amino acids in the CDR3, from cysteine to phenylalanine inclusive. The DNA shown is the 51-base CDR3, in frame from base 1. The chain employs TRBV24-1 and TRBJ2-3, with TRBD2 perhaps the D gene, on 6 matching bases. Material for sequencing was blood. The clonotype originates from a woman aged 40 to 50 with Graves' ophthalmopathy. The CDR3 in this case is CATSDGSREFFTDTQYF. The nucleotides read TGTGCCACCAGTGATGGTTCCCGGGAGTTCTTCACAGATACGCAGTATTTT.